This TCR beta chain was sequenced for a study of T cell repertoires in cytomegalovirus infection. On the study more broadly: Epitope selection comprised recently identified HLA-C-restricted CMV epitopes and well-studied HLA-B-restricted CMV epitopes. It was the public TCR beta signatures that indicated both CMV infection and matching HLA type. Whole-study results and caveats: Identification of carriers of CMV plus the relevant HLA was performed using cumulative public TCR beta family frequency. Ex vivo, HLA-C-restricted CMV-specific TCR beta clonotypes prevailed over the rest of the response.

The sample holds a few counts of this clonotype. Its antigen remains unidentified. The junction had 10 bases not matched to a gene; V was cut back by 3 bases and J by 4 bases. Germline V gene data show CDR1 as SGHTA and CDR2 as FQGNSA. CDR3 length: 16 residues. Each CDR3 protein is one row after TCRdb ran MiXCR on the reads. Of almost 90,000 distinct CDR3 sequences listed, approximately 32% are singletons. Sequencing used CD8+ T cells from cultured PBMCs, obtained from culture after CMV antigen stimulation. This TCR came from a human donor in good health (CMV status not recorded). Some clones in this sample may be carry-over from other donors' samples. The V call is TRBV7-2, the J call TRBJ2-3; 7 bases map to TRBD2. CDR3 sequence reads: CASSLWGEGEADTQYF. Written as DNA, the CDR3 is TGTGCCAGCAGCTTGTGGGGGGAGGGAGAGGCAGATACGCAGTATTTT. Variable domain in full (rest from reference TRBV7-2 and TRBJ2-3): GAGVSQSPSNKVTEKGKDVELRCDPISGHTALYWYRQSLGQGLEFLIYFQGNSAPDKSGLPSDRFSAERTGGSVSTLTIQRTQQEDSAVYLCASSLWGEGEADTQYFGPGTRLTVL.